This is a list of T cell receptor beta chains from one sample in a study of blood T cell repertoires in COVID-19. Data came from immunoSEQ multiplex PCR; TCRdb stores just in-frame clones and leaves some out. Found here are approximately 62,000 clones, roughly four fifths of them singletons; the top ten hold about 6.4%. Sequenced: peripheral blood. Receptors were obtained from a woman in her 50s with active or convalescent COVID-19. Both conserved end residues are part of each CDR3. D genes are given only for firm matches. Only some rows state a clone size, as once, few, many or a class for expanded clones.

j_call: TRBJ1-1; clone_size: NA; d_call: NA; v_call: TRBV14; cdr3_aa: CASNGVNMNTEAFF; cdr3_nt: TGTGCCAGCAATGGAGTTAACATGAACACTGAAGCTTTCTTT
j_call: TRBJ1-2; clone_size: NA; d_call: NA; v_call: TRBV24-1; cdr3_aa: CATSRDIGYGYTF; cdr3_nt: TGTGCCACCTCCCGGGACATAGGGTATGGCTACACCTTC
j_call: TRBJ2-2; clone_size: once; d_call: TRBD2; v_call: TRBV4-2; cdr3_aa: CASSQDVIGLAGHTGELFF; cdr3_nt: TGTGCCAGCAGCCAAGATGTGATCGGACTAGCGGGACACACCGGGGAGCTGTTTTTT
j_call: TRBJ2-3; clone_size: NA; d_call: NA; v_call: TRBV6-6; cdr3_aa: CASSPRGGPHTQYF; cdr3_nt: TGTGCCAGCAGTCCCAGGGGTGGACCCCATACGCAGTATTTT
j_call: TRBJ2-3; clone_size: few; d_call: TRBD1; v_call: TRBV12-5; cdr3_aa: CASGLAPGQGTDTQYF; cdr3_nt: TGTGCTAGTGGTTTGGCGCCGGGACAGGGCACAGATACGCAGTATTTT
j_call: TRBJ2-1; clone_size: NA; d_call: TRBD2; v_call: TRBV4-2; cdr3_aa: CASSQDGVAGGPSEQFF; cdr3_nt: TGTGCCAGCAGCCAAGACGGGGTCGCGGGAGGGCCCTCCGAGCAGTTCTTC
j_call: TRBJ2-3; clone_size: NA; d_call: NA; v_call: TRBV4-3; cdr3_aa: CASSQDRLSYTQYF; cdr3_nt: TGCGCCAGCAGCCAAGACCGACTCTCTTATACGCAGTATTTT
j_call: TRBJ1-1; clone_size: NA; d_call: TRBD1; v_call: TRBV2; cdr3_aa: CASSGLGQAPAEAFF; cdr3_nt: TGTGCCAGCAGTGGTCTCGGACAGGCGCCTGCTGAAGCTTTCTTT
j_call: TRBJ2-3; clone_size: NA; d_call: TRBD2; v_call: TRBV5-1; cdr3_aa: CASSLTSGSGTDTQYF; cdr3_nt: TGCGCCAGCAGTTTGACTAGCGGGAGTGGCACAGATACGCAGTATTTT
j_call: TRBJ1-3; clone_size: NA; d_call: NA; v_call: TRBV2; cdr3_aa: CASSDEGNTIYF; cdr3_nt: TGTGCCAGCAGTGATGAGGGAAACACCATATATTTT
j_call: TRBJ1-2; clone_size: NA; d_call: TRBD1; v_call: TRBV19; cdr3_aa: CASSPTGQGEDYGYTF; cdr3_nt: TGTGCCAGTAGTCCGACCGGACAGGGGGAGGACTATGGCTACACCTTC
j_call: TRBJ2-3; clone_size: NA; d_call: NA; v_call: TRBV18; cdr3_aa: CASSPPSHTDTQYF; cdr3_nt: TGTGCCAGCTCACCACCGTCCCACACAGATACGCAGTATTTT
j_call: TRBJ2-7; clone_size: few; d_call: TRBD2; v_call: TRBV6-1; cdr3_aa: CASSENRASGGEQYF; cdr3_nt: TGTGCCAGCAGTGAAAATAGGGCTAGCGGCGGAGAGCAGTACTTC
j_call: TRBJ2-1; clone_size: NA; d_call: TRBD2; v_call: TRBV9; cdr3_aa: CASSGRTSGAGGNNEQFF; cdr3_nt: TGTGCCAGCAGCGGACGAACTAGCGGTGCGGGGGGCAACAATGAGCAGTTCTTC
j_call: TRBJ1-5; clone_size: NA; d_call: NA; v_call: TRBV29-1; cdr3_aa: CSAGTSPDQPQHF; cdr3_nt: TGCAGCGCCGGTACGTCCCCCGATCAGCCCCAGCATTTT
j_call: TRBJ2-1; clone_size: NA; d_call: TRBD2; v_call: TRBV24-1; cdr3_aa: CANSPISLAGEDNEQFF; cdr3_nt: TGTGCTAACTCACCCATTTCTTTAGCGGGAGAGGACAATGAGCAGTTCTTC
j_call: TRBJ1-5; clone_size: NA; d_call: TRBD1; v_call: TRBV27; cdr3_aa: CASRGQWSNQPQHF; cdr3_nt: TGTGCCAGCAGGGGACAGTGGAGCAATCAGCCCCAGCATTTT
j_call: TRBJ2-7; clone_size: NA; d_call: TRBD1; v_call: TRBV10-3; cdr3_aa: CAISEVQGASYEQYF; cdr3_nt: TGTGCCATCAGTGAAGTACAGGGGGCCTCCTACGAGCAGTACTTC
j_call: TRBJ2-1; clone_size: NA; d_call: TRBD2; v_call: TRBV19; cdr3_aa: CASSISSGRAVEQFF; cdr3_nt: TGTGCCAGTAGTATTAGTAGCGGGAGGGCTGTTGAGCAGTTCTTC
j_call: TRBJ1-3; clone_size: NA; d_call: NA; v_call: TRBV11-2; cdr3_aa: CASSLRETGNTIYF; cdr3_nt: TGTGCCAGCAGCTTAAGGGAGACTGGAAACACCATATATTTT
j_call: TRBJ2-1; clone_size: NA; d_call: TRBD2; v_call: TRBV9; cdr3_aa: CASSVGPGTSGSAAYNEQFF; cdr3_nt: TGTGCCAGCAGCGTGGGACCGGGGACTAGCGGGAGCGCTGCCTACAATGAGCAGTTCTTC
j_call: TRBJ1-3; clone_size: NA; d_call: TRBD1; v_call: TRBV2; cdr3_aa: CASAPNRGRGNTIYF; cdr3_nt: TGTGCCAGCGCCCCTAACAGGGGGCGAGGAAACACCATATATTTT
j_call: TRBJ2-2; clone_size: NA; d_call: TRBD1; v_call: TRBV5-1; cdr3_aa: CASSLASPGQGAYGELFF; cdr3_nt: TGCGCCAGCAGCTTAGCCTCCCCCGGACAGGGGGCATACGGGGAGCTGTTTTTT
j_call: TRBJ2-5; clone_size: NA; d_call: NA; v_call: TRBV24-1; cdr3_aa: CATSEQGRETQYF; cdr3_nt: TGTGCCACCAGTGAACAGGGCCGAGAGACCCAGTACTTC